This TCR beta chain appears in the sequencing data of a study of T cell responses to AZD1222 COVID-19 vaccine. Regarding the study as a whole: White British ancestry dominated among donors, who included more females, and clonal diversity was possibly underestimated. Repertoire collection took place solely once the T cell response had peaked.

Sequencing used immunoSEQ multiplex PCR; TCRdb keeps in-frame clones, though not all of them. The top ten hold about 4.4% of the sample, which has 140,000 or so clones, about 89% seen once. V gave up 2 bases and J gave up 4 bases, with 8 bases separating them. There are 12 residues in the CDR3. Germline CDR1 is SQVTM and CDR2 is ANQGSEA. A note on this clone: Its antigen remains unknown.

The V and J genes are TRBV29-1 and TRBJ1-2; tentatively, D is TRBD1 (6 bases). The TCR comes from an adult in good health. This specimen was peripheral blood, taken on day 0 of AZD1222 vaccination. CDR3 nucleotide sequence: TGCAGCGTTGAATGGGGGCCCTATGGCTACACCTTC. This codes for CSVEWGPYGYTF.